Below, one TCR delta chain is given with its context. This clone was seen a few times. Its antigen is still unknown. A read error likely explains why the TCRdb protein, taken from a much larger clone, differs from this DNA's translation at residue 5; the protein shown is translated from the DNA. Reading from cysteine to phenylalanine, the CDR3 counts 17 amino acids. Only the CDR3 DNA is retained, 51 bases long and in frame from the first base. Sequences GEAIGNYY (CDR1) and EKD (CDR2) are obtained from the germline V gene. Compared with germline, V lacks 2 bases and J lacks 1 base; bases without a gene match: 8. The data stem from a study of DNA immune sequencing with unique molecular identifiers (dated by TCRdb to 2020 to 2021). Regarding the research as a whole: gammadelta T cells were enriched from buffy coats using immunomagnetic cell separation, and their genomic DNA was sequenced. Fluorescence-activated cell sorting was used to enrich gammadelta T cells from the PBMC of 10 healthy people. To compare enriched with non-enriched material, 95 to 100 ng of enriched gammadelta T-cell DNA and around 0.97 ug of non-enriched PBMC DNA were sequenced. An ultrasensitive DNA-based TRD repertoire sequencing method using PCR-introduced unique molecular identifiers was developed and validated in the study. Validation of the sequencing method was done both on synthetic reference molecules and on blood samples taken from healthy individuals. Donors were healthy individuals, with ten to eleven donors profiled from sorted peripheral blood gammadelta T cells. Results the study describes overall, beyond this receptor: TRD repertoire diversity differed among healthy donors, and several donors were highly oligoclonal, with the top 5 clonotypes making up more than half of productive molecules. Among clonotypes in healthy donors, the most frequent TRD rearrangement was TRDV2 paired with TRDJ1. Novel TRD sequences not targeted by the primers cannot be detected by the primer-based approach.

Preparation of the library involved multiplex PCR. A 32-plex assay, with primers for all 8 TRDV and 4 TRDJ genes spanning the CDR3, was used to amplify the genomic DNA. A 12-nucleotide UMI was introduced during around 3 barcoding PCR cycles, after which a second PCR was performed with Illumina adapter primers. Libraries were purified with AMPure XP beads and quality-checked on a Fragment Analyzer with the HS NGS Fragment kit. Sequencing used an Illumina MiniSeq mid-output kit with approximately 22% PhiX and 150 cycles of paired-end reads. In the paper's pipeline: MIGEC version 1.2.9 was used to process the reads, grouping the reads by UMI and building error-corrected consensus sequences. Post-processing used modified VDJtools version 1.2.1 scripts and the tcR R package. TCRdb reran clone calling on the public reads with CATT; rows sharing one DNA sequence were then combined. Clone size and V and J calls follow TCRdb, not the original study. Recorded for this sample are under 2,500 delta-chain clones; 13% to 15% of them occurred a single time. 50% to 55% of the sample lies in the top ten.

The chain was built from TRDV2 and TRDJ1, with 11 bases aligning to TRDD3. This TCR derives from a human donor in good health. Sequencing was done on a sample of gamma-delta T cells enriched from blood buffy coat, or unenriched PBMCs (not recorded which). The DNA sequence follows: TGTGCCTGTGACATCGTTGGGGGATACGCCTCCACCGATAAACTCATCTTT. The resulting protein is CACDIVGGYASTDKLIF.